Sequencing of this TCR beta chain was carried out in a study of control samples from healthy donors and cancer patients. This table comes from immunoSEQ multiplex PCR, and its TCRdb copy is limited to in-frame clones, with some not included. Of roughly 38,000 clones listed, roughly 90% were seen once; the top ten hold roughly 3.5%. V gave up 1 base and J gave up 5 bases, with 14 bases separating them. The CDR3 consists of 14 residues. CDR1 is SQVTM, CDR2 ANQGSEA, per germline. This chain links TRBV29-1 with TRBJ2-5, with TRBD2 as a possible D gene (7 bases). The source is a woman in her fifties or sixties in good health. Input material: blood. CDR3 nucleotides: TGCAGCGTTGAAGGCGGGGGCGGCTTGGAGACCCAGTACTTC. This codes for CSVEGGGGLETQYF.